The TCR beta chain under discussion was sequenced for a study of cytomegalovirus exposure and HLA in healthy donors. This clone was seen just once. The antigen is not known. Study outcomes and limitations: The classifier reportedly diagnosed cytomegalovirus status with high sensitivity and specificity.

TCRdb's table, derived via immunoSEQ multiplex PCR, lists solely in-frame clones and lacks some. The data show approximately 150,000 clones, about nine tenths seen once. The CDR3 sequence is 15 residues long. Germline V lookup: CDR1 MNHNS, CDR2 SASEGT. The V gene end was trimmed by 7 bases and the J gene end by 4 bases; junction bases not matched to a gene: 12. The rearrangement uses TRBV6-1 and TRBJ1-2; 7 nucleotides agree with TRBD1. Sample: PBMCs. This receptor was identified in a young man in good health and CMV-seropositive. This CDR3 is CASKSGTVFSYGYTF. CDR3 DNA sequence: TGTGCCAGCAAATCCGGGACAGTATTCTCCTATGGCTACACCTTC.